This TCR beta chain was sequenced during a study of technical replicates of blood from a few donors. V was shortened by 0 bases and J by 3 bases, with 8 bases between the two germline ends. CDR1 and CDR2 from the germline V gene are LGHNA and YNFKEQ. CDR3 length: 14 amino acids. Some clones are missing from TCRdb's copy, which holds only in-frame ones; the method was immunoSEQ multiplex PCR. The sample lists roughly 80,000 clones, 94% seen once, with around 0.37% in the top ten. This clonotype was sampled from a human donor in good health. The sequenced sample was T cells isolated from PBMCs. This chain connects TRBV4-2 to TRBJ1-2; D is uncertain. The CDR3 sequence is CASSQEADDYGYTF. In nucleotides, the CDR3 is TGTGCCAGCAGCCAAGAGGCAGATGACTATGGCTACACCTTC.